Presented here are 17 T cell receptor beta chains from one specimen sequenced in a study of blood T cell repertoires in COVID-19. Sequencing used immunoSEQ multiplex PCR; TCRdb keeps in-frame clones, though not all of them. The sample lists about 260,000 clones; roughly 90% were seen once. The specimen was PBMCs or T cells enriched from blood (not recorded which). The receptors were sampled from a woman aged 50 to 60 who had recovered from COVID-19.

V gene TRBV7-2 combines with J gene TRBJ2-1, with TRBD2 matching 9 bases. With V trimmed by 1 base and J by 4 bases, 5 bases remained unmatched. CDR3 size: 16 residues. Germline CDR1 and CDR2: SGHTA and FQGNSA. This CDR3 is CASSLGLAGSYNEQFF. The CDR3, as DNA: TGTGCCAGCAGCTTAGGTCTAGCGGGGAGTTACAATGAGCAGTTCTTC.

This chain links TRBV5-1 with TRBJ2-2; the D gene is possibly TRBD1 (6 bases). Trimming took off 6 bases at V and 4 bases at J, with 10 bases between the two ends. This CDR3 is 13 amino acids long. Germline V gene sequence: CDR1 SGHRS, CDR2 YFSETQ. This chain's CDR3 is CASTKQGTGELFF. The CDR3 DNA reads TGCGCCAGCACAAAACAGGGCACCGGGGAGCTGTTTTTT.

The chain joins TRBV7-2 to TRBJ1-2; 7 nucleotides line up with TRBD1. V dropped 2 bases and J dropped 0; count of bases not matched to a gene: 0. Germline V gene sequence: CDR1 SGHTA, CDR2 FQGNSA. This CDR3 contains 14 residues. The CDR3 DNA reads TGTGCCAGCAGCTTACAGGGGGCTAACTATGGCTACACCTTC. The encoded protein is CASSLQGANYGYTF.

The J gene is TRBJ1-2, the V gene TRBV5-4; 8 nucleotides match TRBD1. CDR1 is SGHNT and CDR2 is YYREEE in the germline V gene (reference sequence). The V segment lost 0 bases and the J segment 7 bases; nucleotides outside the gene matches: 5. This CDR3 contains 14 residues. CDR3 loop: CASSLDRGLRGYTF. The CDR3 region has the DNA TGTGCCAGCAGCTTGGACAGGGGGTTACGTGGCTACACCTTC.

This rearrangement joins TRBV7-6 to TRBJ2-7; 14 bases fit TRBD2. Germline lookup yields CDR1 SGHVS and CDR2 FNYEAQ. CDR3 length equals 17 residues. V shed 6 bases and J 4 bases; nucleotides not matched to a gene: 11. The CDR3 bases are TGTGCCAGCAGTTTCGGACTAGCGGGAGGCCGTGAGTACGAGCAGTACTTC. Its protein is CASSFGLAGGREYEQYF.

The chain's CDR3 is CAWSIGVGNQPQHF. DNA of the CDR3: TGTGCCTGGAGTATCGGGGTTGGGAATCAGCCCCAGCATTTT. The chain uses TRBV30 and TRBJ1-5, with D unclear. The CDR3 is 14 residues long. CDR1 is GTSNPN and CDR2 is SVGIG in the germline V gene (reference sequence). Trimming left V 2 bases short and J 4 bases short, with 12 bases between.

The J gene is TRBJ2-7, the V gene TRBV28; tentatively, D is TRBD2 (6 bases). V lost 4 bases and J lost 3, with 13 bases in between. The CDR3 totals 14 residues. Germline loops: CDR1 MDHEN, CDR2 SYDVKM. CDR3 in DNA: TGTGCCAGCAGTTGGACCGGGACTCACTACGAGCAGTACTTC. As protein: CASSWTGTHYEQYF.

The J gene is TRBJ1-1, the V gene TRBV30; a weak D match, TRBD1 (5 bases). The CDR3 is 15 amino acids. V was trimmed by 2 bases and J by 0 bases, leaving 13 bases between them. Germline CDR1 and CDR2: GTSNPN and SVGIG (reference sequence). CDR3 loop: CAWSKPDNLNTEAFF. For the CDR3, the DNA is TGTGCCTGGAGTAAGCCGGACAATTTGAACACTGAAGCTTTCTTT.

This chain links TRBV6-4 with TRBJ2-1, with a tentative D call TRBD1 (5 bases). The CDR3 has 15 amino acids. Per germline, CDR1 MRHNA and CDR2 SNTAGT. V lost 4 bases to trimming and J lost 0 bases, with 10 bases between them. CDR3: CASSVDSFSYNEQFF. CDR3 bases: TGTGCCAGCAGTGTAGACAGCTTCTCCTACAATGAGCAGTTCTTC.

This rearrangement joins TRBV7-2 to TRBJ2-7; D is possibly TRBD1 (6 bases). V lost 2 bases and J lost 5, with 13 bases in between. CDR3 length equals 14 residues. Per germline, CDR1 SGHTA and CDR2 FQGNSA. CDR3 residues: CASSLTGPLDEQYF. The CDR3 nucleotides are TGTGCCAGCAGCTTAACAGGGCCATTGGACGAGCAGTACTTC.

A few counts support this clone. The chain recombines TRBV19 with TRBJ2-6; TRBD1 matches at 9 bases. Germline lookup yields CDR1 LNHDA and CDR2 SQIVND (reference sequence). CDR3 size: 18 residues. With V trimmed by 3 bases and J by 1 base, 7 bases remained unmatched. The CDR3 reads CASSISGTGSSGANVLTF. Written as DNA, the CDR3 is TGTGCCAGTAGTATCTCCGGGACAGGGAGTTCTGGGGCCAACGTCCTGACTTTC.

The chain combines TRBV18 with TRBJ1-2, with 9 bases identical to TRBD1. J lost 6 bases, V lost 0 bases, and 5 bases had no gene match. CDR3 length equals 15 residues. Germline-derived CDR1 and CDR2 are KGHSH and LQKENI. The CDR3 is CASSPPGQGLNGYTF. The CDR3 coding sequence is TGTGCCAGCTCACCACCCGGACAGGGGCTGAATGGCTACACCTTC. The full variable domain, completed using reference TRBV18 and TRBJ1-2, is NAGVMQNPRHLVRRRGQEARLRCSPMKGHSHVYWYRQLPEEGLKFMVYLQKENIIDESGMPKERFSAEFPKEGPSILRIQQVVRGDSAAYFCASSPPGQGLNGYTFGSGTRLTVV.

The chain couples TRBV7-2 to TRBJ2-1, with TRBD1 matching over 10 bases. Germline V gene sequence: CDR1 SGHTA, CDR2 FQGNSA. The CDR3 totals 15 residues. V lost 7 bases and J lost 10; bases outside the gene matches: 13. CDR3 sequence reads: CASTKAPGQGREQFF. In nucleotides, the CDR3 is TGTGCCAGCACCAAGGCCCCGGGACAGGGGAGGGAGCAGTTCTTC.

This clone was recorded a few times. The chain recombines TRBV7-2 with TRBJ2-1; 11 bases are a match to TRBD1. Losses at the gene ends were 3 bases for V and 6 bases for J; bases not matched to a gene: 7. The CDR3 consists of 16 residues. In germline, CDR1 is SGHTA, CDR2 FQGNSA. For the CDR3, the DNA is TGTGCCAGCAGCTTTTCGACCGGGACAGGGGGCAATGAGCAGTTCTTC. It encodes CASSFSTGTGGNEQFF.

The J gene is TRBJ2-5, the V gene TRBV28; D not resolved. CDR1 is MDHEN and CDR2 is SYDVKM in the germline V gene. V gave up 2 bases and J gave up 4 bases, with 8 bases separating them. CDR3 length equals 13 residues. For the CDR3, the DNA is TGTGCCAGCAGTTTAAATGAGCGAGAGACCCAGTACTTC. Translation gives CASSLNERETQYF. The whole variable domain, filled in from reference TRBV28 and TRBJ2-5, reads DVKVTQSSRYLVKRTGEKVFLECVQDMDHENMFWYRQDPGLGLRLIYFSYDVKMKEKGDIPEGYSVSREKKERFSLILESASTNQTSMYLCASSLNERETQYFGPGTRLLVL.

The chain couples TRBV9 to TRBJ1-1; D ambiguous. CDR1 is SGDLS and CDR2 is YYNGEE in the germline V gene. This CDR3 is 16 amino acids long. V was pared by 4 bases and J by 6 bases, with 22 bases between. CDR3 DNA: TGTGCCAGCAGCTCCCGCCCACAAGGCTCGGGTTCTGAAGCTTTCTTT. It is translated as CASSSRPQGSGSEAFF.

This chain uses TRBV28 with TRBJ1-1; 8 bases align to TRBD1. The CDR3 is 16 amino acids. V shed 7 bases, J shed 1 base, and the junction held 11 bases outside the gene matches. From germline, CDR1 is MDHEN and CDR2 SYDVKM. Here the CDR3 DNA reads TGTGCCAGCAAGGGTGGCCCAGGGGGCGGGAACACTGAAGCTTTCTTT. It codes for CASKGGPGGGNTEAFF.